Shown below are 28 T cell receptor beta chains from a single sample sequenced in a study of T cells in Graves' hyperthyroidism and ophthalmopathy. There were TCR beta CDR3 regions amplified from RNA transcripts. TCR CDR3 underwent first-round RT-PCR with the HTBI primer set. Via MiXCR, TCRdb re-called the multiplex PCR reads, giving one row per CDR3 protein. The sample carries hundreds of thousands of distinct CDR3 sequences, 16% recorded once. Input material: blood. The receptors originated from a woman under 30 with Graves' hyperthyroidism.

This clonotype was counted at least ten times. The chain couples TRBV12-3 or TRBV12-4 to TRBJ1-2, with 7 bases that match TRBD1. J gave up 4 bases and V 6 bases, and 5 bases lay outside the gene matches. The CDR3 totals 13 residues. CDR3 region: CASSATGTYGYTF. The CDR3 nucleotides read TGTGCCAGCAGCGCGACAGGGACCTATGGCTACACCTTC.

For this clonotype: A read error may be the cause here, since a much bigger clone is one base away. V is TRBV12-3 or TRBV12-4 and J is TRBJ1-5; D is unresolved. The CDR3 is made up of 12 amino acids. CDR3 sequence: CASRKGNRPQHF. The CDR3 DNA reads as TGTGCCAGCCGTAAGGGCAATCGGCCCCAGCATTTT.

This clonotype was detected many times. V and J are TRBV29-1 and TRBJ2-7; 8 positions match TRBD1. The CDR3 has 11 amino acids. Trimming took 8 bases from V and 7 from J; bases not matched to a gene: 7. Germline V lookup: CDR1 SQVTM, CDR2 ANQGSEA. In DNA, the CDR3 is TGCAGCACCAGGACAGGGAGGGAGCAGTACTTC. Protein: CSTRTGREQYF.

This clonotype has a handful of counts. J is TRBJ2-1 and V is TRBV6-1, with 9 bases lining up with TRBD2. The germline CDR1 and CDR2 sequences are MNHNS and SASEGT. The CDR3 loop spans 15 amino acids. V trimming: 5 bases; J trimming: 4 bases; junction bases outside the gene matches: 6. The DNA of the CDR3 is TGTGCCAGCAGTCCACCGGGACTAGCTTACAATGAGCAGTTCTTC. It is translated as CASSPPGLAYNEQFF.

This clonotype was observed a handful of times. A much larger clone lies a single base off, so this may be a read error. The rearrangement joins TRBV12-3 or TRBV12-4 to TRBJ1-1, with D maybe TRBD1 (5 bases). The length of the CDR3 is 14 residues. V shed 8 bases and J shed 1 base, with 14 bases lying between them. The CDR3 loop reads CASVTDGANTEAFF. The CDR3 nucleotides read TGTGCCAGCGTCACGGACGGGGCGAACACTGAAGCTTTCTTT.

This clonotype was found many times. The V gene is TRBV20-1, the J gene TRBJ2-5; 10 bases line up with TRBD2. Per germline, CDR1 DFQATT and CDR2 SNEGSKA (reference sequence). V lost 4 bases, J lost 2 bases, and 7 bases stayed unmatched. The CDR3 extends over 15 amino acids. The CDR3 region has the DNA TGCAGTGCTACCGGACTAGCGGAGTCACAAGAGACCCAGTACTTC. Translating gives CSATGLAESQETQYF.

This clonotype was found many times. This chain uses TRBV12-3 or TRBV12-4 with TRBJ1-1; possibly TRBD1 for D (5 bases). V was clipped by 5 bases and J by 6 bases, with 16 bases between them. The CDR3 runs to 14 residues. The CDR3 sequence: CASSVMRGSPEAFF. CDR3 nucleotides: TGTGCCAGCAGTGTTATGAGGGGAAGCCCTGAAGCTTTCTTT.

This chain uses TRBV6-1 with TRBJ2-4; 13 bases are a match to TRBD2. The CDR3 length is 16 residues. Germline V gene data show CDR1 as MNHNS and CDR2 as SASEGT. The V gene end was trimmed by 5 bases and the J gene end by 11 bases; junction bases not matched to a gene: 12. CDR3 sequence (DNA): TGTGCCAGCAGTACCCGCCGACTAGCGGGGGGCCAGGTTCAGTACTTC. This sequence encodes CASSTRRLAGGQVQYF.

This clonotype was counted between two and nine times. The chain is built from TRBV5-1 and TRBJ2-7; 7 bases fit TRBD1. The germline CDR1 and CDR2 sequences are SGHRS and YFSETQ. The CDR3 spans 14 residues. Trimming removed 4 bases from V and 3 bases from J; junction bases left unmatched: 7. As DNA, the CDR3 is TGCGCCAGCAGCCGTTCGACAGGGTACTACGAGCAGTACTTC. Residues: CASSRSTGYYEQYF. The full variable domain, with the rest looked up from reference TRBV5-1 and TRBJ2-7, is KAGVTQTPRYLIKTRGQQVTLSCSPISGHRSVSWYQQTPGQGLQFLFEYFSETQRNKGNFPGRFSGRQFSNSRSEMNVSTLELGDSALYLCASSRSTGYYEQYFGPGTRLTVT.

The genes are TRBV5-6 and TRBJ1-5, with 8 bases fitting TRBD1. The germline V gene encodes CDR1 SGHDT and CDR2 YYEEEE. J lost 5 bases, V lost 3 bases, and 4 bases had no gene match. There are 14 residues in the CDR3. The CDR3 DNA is TGTGCCAGCAGCTCGGACAGGGAGGATCAGCCCCAGCATTTT. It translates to CASSSDREDQPQHF.

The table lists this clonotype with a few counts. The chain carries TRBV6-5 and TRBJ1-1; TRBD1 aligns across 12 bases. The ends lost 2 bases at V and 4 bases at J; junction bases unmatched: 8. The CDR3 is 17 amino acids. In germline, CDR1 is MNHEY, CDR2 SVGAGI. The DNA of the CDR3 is TGTGCCAGCAGTTACCTGACCGGGACAGGGGGCCGCACTGAAGCTTTCTTT. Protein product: CASSYLTGTGGRTEAFF.

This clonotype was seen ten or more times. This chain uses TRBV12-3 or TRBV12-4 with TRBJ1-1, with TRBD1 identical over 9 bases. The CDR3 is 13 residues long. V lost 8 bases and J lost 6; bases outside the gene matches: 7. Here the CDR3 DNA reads TGTGCCAGCTTGACAGGGGGAGGTCCTGAAGCTTTCTTT. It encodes CASLTGGGPEAFF.

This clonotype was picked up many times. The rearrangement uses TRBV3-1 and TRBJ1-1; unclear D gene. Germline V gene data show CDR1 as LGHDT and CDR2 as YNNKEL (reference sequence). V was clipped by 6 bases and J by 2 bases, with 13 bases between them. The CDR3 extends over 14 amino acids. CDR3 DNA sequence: TGTGCCAGCAGTCCTTCGGACGGTAACACTGAAGCTTTCTTT. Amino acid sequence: CASSPSDGNTEAFF.

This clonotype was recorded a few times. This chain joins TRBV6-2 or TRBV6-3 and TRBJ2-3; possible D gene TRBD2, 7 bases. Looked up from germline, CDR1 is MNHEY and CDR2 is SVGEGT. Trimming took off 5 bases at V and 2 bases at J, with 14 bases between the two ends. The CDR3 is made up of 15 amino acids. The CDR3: CASSVWGGPTDTQYF. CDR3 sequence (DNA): TGTGCCAGCAGTGTTTGGGGGGGCCCCACAGATACGCAGTATTTT.

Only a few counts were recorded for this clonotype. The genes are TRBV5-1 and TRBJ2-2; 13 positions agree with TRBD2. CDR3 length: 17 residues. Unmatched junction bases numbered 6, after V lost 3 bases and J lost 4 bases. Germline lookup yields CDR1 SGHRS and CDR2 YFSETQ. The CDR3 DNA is TGCGCCAGCAGCTCCAGACTAGCGGGAGGCGGCACCGGGGAGCTGTTTTTT. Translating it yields CASSSRLAGGGTGELFF.

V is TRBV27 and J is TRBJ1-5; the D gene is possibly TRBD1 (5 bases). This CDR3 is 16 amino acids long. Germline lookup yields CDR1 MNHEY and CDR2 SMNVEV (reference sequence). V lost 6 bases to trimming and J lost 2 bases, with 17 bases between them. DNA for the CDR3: TGTGCCAGCAGACCCTGGGGGGGTAGGGGCAATCAGCCCCAGCATTTT. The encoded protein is CASRPWGGRGNQPQHF.

The CDR3 bases are TGTGCCAGCAGAGACGACAGGTCCCAGGGTACGCAGTATTTT. Residues: CASRDDRSQGTQYF. The chain has TRBV28 and TRBJ2-3, with D possibly being TRBD1 (6 bases). CDR1 is MDHEN, CDR2 SYDVKM, per germline. V dropped 6 bases and J dropped 8 bases, with 18 bases sitting between them. This CDR3 spans 14 amino acids.

The CDR3 sequence is CSARSSGSGGIQYF. The CDR3 DNA reads as TGCAGTGCTAGATCTAGCGGGAGCGGGGGCATTCAGTACTTC. This sequence joins TRBV20-1 and TRBJ2-4, with 10 bases identical to TRBD2. With V trimmed by 2 bases and J by 9 bases, 7 bases remained unmatched. Germline-derived CDR1 and CDR2 are DFQATT and SNEGSKA (reference sequence). The CDR3 runs to 14 residues.

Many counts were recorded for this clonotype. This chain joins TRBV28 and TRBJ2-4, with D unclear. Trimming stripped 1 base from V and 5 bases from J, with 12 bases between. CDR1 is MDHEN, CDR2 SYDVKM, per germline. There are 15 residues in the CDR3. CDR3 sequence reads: CASSLLTSTENIQYF. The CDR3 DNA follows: TGTGCCAGCAGTTTATTGACATCTACCGAAAACATTCAGTACTTC. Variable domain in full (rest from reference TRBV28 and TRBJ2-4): DVKVTQSSRYLVKRTGEKVFLECVQDMDHENMFWYRQDPGLGLRLIYFSYDVKMKEKGDIPEGYSVSREKKERFSLILESASTNQTSMYLCASSLLTSTENIQYFGAGTRLSVL.

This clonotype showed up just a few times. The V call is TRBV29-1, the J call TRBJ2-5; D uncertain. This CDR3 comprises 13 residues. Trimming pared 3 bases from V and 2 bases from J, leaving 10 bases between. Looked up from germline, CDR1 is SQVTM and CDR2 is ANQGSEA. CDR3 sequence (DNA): TGCAGCGTTGAGCTAGGACGGCAAGAGACCCAGTACTTC. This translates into CSVELGRQETQYF. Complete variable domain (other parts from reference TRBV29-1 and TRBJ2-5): SAVISQKPSRDICQRGTSLTIQCQVDSQVTMMFWYRQQPGQSLTLIATANQGSEATYESGFVIDKFPISRPNLTFSTLTVSNMSPEDSSIYLCSVELGRQETQYFGPGTRLLVL.

This chain's CDR3 is CASSTPGAGELFF. CDR3 bases: TGTGCCAGCAGCACCCCAGGGGCCGGGGAGCTGTTTTTT. The V call is TRBV7-3, the J call TRBJ2-2, with D perhaps TRBD1 (6 bases). The CDR3 runs to 13 residues. Germline CDR1 is SGHTA and CDR2 is FQGTGA. The germline V and J ends were trimmed by 5 bases and 6 bases, with 10 bases remaining between them. The full variable domain, in which reference TRBV7-3 and TRBJ2-2 provide the parts outside the CDR3, is GAGVSQTPSNKVTEKGKYVELRCDPISGHTALYWYRQSLGQGPEFLIYFQGTGAADDSGLPNDRFFAVRPEGSVSTLKIQRTERGDSAVYLCASSTPGAGELFFGEGSRLTVL.

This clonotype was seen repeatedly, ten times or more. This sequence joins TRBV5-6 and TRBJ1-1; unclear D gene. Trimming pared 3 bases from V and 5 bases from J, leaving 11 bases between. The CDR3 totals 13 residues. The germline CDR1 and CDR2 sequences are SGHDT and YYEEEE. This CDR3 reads CASSSIGGTEAFF. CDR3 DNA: TGTGCCAGCAGCTCAATAGGCGGTACTGAAGCTTTCTTT.

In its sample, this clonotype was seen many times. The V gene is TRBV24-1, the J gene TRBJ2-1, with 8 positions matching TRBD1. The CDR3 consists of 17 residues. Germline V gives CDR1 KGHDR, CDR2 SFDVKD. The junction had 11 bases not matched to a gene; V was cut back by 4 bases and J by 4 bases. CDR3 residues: CATSDSIGTGPYNEQFF. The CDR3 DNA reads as TGTGCCACCAGTGACTCTATCGGGACAGGACCTTACAATGAGCAGTTCTTC.

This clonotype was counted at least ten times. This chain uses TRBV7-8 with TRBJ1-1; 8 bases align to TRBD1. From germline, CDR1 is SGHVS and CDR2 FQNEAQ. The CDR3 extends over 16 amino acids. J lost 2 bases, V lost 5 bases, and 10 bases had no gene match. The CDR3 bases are TGTGCCAGCAGCGCCAGACAGGGGCGGATCAACACTGAAGCTTTCTTT. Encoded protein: CASSARQGRINTEAFF.

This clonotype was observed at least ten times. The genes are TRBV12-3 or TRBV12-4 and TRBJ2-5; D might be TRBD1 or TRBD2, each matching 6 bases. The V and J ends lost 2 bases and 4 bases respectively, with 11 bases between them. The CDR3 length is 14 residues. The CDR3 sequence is CASSLRGARETQYF. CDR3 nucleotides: TGTGCCAGCAGTTTAAGGGGGGCGAGAGAGACCCAGTACTTC.

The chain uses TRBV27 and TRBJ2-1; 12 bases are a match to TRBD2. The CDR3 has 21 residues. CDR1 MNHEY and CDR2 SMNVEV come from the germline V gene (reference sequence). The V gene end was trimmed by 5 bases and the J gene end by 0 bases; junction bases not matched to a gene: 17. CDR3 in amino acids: CASSDLRLAGGKTHSYNEQFF. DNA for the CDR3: TGTGCCAGCAGTGATTTGAGGCTAGCGGGGGGGAAAACACACTCCTACAATGAGCAGTTCTTC.

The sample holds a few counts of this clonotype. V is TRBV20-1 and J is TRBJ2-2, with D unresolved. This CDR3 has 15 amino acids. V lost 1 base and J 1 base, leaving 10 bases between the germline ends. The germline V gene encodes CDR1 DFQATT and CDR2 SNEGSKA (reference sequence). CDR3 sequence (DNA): TGCAGTGCTAGAGCAACCGGGTTGAACACCGGGGAGCTGTTTTTT. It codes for CSARATGLNTGELFF.

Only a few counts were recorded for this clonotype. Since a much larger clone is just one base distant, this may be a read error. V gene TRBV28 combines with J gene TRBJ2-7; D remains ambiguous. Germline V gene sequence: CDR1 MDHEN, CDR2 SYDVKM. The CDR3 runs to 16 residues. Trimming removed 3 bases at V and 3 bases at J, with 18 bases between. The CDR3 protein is CASSFRLARLSYEQYF. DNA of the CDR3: TGTGCCAGCAGTTTTCGCTTGGCCCGGTTGAGCTACGAGCAGTACTTC.